This T cell receptor (beta chain) was profiled in a study of neoadjuvant anti-PD-1 for oral cavity cancer. Time point: after neoadjuvant nivolumab, at surgical resection. Profiling relied on immunoSEQ multiplex PCR, and the TCRdb table lists in-frame clones only, not all of them. This sample has roughly 68,000 clones, with approximately 87% found just once. Germline V gene sequence: CDR1 MNHNY, CDR2 SVGAGI (reference sequence). The CDR3 extends over 15 amino acids. V lost 0 bases to trimming and J lost 8 bases, with 15 bases between them. The source material was PBMCs, sampled after nivolumab (anti-PD-1) treatment. The source of this sequence is a person aged 40-85 years with oral cavity squamous cell carcinoma. The rearrangement uses TRBV6-6 and TRBJ2-3; the D is unclear. CDR3 DNA sequence: TGTGCCAGCAGTTACTCCCTCAAGGCTTCGGGTACGCAGTATTTT. Translation: CASSYSLKASGTQYF.